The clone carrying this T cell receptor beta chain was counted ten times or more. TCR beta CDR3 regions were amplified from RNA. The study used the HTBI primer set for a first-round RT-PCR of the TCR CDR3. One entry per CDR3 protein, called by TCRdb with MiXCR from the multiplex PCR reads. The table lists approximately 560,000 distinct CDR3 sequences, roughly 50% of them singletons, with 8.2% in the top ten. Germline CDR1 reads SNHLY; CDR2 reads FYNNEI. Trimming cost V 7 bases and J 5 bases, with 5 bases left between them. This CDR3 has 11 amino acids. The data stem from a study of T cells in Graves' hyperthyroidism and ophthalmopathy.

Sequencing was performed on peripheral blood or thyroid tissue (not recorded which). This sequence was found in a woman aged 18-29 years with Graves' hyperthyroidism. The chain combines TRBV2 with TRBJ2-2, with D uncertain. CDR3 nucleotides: TGTGCCAGCATTCGGACCGGGGAGCTGTTTTTT. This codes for CASIRTGELFF.